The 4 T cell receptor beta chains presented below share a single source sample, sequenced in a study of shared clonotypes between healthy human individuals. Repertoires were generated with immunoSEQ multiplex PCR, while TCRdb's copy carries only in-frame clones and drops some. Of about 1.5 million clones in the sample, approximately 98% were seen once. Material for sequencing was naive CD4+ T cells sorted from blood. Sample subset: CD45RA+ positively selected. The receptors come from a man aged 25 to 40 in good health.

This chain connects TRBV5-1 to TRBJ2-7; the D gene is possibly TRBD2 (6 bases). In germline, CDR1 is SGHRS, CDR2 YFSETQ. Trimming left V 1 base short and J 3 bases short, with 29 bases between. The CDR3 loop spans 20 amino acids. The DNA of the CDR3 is TGCGCCAGCAGCTTGTGGTTTGGGTTCTCAGGGAGGCCTTCAGGCTACGAGCAGTACTTC. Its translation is CASSLWFGFSGRPSGYEQYF.

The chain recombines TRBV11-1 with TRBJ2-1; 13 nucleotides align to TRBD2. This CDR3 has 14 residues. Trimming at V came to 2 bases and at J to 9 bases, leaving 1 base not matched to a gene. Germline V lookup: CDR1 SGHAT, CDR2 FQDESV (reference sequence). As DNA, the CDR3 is TGTGCCAGCAGCTTAAGACTAGCGGGAGGTGAGCAGTTCTTC. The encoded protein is CASSLRLAGGEQFF.

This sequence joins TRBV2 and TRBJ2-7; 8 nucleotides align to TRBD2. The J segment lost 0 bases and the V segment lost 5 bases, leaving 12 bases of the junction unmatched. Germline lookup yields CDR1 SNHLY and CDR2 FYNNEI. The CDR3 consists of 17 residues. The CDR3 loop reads CASSRSGSPLSSYEQYF. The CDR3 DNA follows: TGTGCCAGCAGTCGCAGCGGGAGCCCTCTGAGCTCCTACGAGCAGTACTTC.

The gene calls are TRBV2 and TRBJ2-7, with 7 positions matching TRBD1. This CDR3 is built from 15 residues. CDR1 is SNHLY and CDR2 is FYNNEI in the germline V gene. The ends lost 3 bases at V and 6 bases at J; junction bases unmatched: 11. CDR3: CASSDYPTGAAEQYF. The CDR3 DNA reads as TGTGCCAGCAGTGACTACCCCACAGGGGCGGCCGAGCAGTACTTC.